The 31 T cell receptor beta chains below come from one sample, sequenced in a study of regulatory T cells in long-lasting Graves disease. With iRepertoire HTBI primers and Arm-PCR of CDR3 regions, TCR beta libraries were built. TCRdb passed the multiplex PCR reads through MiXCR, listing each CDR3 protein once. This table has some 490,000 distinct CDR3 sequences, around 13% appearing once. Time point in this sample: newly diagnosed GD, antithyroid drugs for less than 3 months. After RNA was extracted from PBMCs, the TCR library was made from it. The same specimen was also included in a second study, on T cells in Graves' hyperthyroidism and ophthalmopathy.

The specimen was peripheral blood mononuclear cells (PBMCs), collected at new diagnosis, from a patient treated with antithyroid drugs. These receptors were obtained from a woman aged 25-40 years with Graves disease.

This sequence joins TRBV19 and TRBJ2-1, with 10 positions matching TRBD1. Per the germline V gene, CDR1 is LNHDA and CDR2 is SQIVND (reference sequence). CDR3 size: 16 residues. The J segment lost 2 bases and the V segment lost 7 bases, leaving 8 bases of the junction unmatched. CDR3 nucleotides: TGTGCCAGTAATTCACCGGGGACAGGGGCCTACAATGAGCAGTTCTTC. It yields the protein CASNSPGTGAYNEQFF.

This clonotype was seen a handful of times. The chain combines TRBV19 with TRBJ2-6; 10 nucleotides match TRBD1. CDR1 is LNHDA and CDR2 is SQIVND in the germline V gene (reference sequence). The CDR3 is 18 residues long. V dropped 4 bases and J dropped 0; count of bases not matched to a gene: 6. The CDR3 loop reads CASSRQGAKFSGANVLTF. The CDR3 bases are TGTGCCAGTAGTAGACAGGGGGCCAAATTCTCTGGGGCCAACGTCCTGACTTTC.

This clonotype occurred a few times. CDR3 nucleotides: TGTGCCAGCAGTTCTTCACATGGATACTACGAGCAGTACTTC. This gives the protein CASSSSHGYYEQYF. The genes are TRBV28 and TRBJ2-7, with D unresolved. The germline CDR1 and CDR2 sequences are MDHEN and SYDVKM. The V gene lost 4 bases and the J gene lost 3 bases, with 13 bases spanning the gap. The CDR3 runs to 14 residues.

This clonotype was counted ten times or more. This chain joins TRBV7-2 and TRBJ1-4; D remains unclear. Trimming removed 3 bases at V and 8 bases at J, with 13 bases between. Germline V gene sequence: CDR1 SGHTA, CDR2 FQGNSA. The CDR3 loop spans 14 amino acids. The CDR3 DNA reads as TGTGCCAGCAGCTTGGACGGCGCAGGAGAAAAACTGTTTTTT. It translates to CASSLDGAGEKLFF.

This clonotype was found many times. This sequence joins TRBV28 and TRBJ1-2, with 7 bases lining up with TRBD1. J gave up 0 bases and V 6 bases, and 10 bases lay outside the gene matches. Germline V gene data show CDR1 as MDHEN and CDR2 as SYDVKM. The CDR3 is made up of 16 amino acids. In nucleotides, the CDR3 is TGTGCCAGCAGGGAACGGGACAGATACTCTAACTATGGCTACACCTTC. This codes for CASRERDRYSNYGYTF.

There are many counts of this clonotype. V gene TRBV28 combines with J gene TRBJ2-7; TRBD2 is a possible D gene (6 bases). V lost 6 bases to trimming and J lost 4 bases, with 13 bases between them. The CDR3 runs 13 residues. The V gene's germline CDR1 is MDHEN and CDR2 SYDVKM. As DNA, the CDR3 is TGTGCCAGCAGGACCCCGGGGGAGTACGAGCAGTACTTC. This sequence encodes CASRTPGEYEQYF.

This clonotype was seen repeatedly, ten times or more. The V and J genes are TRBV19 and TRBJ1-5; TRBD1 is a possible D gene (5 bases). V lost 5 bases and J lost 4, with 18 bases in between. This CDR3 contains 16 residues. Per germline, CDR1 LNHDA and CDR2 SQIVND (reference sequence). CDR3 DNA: TGTGCCAGTAGTCCGCCGGGGCAGACCATTAATCAGCCCCAGCATTTT. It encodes CASSPPGQTINQPQHF.

CDR3 bases: TGTGCCAGCAGCCCCCACAGGGGGCTAGCGGGAAGTTACTACAATGAGCAGTTCTTC. Translating it yields CASSPHRGLAGSYYNEQFF. The gene calls are TRBV7-8 and TRBJ2-1; D tentatively reads TRBD1 or TRBD2 (9 bases each). This CDR3 region has 19 residues. The ends were cut back, 5 bases at V and 3 bases at J, with 26 bases in the middle. Germline lookup yields CDR1 SGHVS and CDR2 FQNEAQ.

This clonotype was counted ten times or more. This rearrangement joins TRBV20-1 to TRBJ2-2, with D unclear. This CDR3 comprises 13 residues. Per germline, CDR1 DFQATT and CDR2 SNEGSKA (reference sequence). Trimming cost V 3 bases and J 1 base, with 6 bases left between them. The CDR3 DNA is TGCAGTGCTAGTGGGCGGAACACCGGGGAGCTGTTTTTT. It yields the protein CSASGRNTGELFF.

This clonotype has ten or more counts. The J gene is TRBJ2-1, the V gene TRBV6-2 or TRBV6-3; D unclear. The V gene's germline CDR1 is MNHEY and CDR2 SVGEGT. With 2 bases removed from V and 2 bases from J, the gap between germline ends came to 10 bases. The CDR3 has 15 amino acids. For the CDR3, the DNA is TGTGCCAGCAGTTACGGCGGCAGCACCTACAATGAGCAGTTCTTC. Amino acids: CASSYGGSTYNEQFF.

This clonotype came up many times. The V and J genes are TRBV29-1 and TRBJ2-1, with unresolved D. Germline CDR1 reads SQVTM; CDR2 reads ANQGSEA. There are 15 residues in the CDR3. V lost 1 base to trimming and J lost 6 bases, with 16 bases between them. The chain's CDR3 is CSVEGGPSIFNEQFF. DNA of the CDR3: TGCAGCGTTGAAGGTGGCCCATCGATCTTCAATGAGCAGTTCTTC.

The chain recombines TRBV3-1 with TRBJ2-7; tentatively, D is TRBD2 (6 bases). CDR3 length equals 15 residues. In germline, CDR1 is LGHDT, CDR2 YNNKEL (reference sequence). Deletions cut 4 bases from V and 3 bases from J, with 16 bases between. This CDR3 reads CASSLTRTFFYEQYF. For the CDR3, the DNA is TGTGCCAGCAGCCTGACTAGGACTTTCTTCTACGAGCAGTACTTC.

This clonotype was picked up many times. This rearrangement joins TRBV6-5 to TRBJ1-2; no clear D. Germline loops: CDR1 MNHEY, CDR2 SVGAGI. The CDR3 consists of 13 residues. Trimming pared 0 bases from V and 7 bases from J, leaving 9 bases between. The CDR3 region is CASSYSGSGGYTF. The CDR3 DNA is TGTGCCAGCAGTTACTCGGGGTCCGGTGGCTACACCTTC.

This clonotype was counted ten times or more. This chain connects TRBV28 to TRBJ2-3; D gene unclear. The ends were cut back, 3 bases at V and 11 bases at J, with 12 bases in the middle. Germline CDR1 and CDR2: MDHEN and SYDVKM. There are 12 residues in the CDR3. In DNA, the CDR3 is TGTGCCAGCAGTTTCCCTCTCCAGCGGCAGTATTTT. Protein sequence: CASSFPLQRQYF.

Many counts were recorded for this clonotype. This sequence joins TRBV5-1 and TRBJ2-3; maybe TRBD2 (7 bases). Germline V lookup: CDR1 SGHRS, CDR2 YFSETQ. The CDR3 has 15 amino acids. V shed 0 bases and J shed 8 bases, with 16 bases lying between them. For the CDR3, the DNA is TGCGCCAGCAGCTTGGTCGAGGGACTACAGGGTACGCAGTATTTT. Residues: CASSLVEGLQGTQYF.

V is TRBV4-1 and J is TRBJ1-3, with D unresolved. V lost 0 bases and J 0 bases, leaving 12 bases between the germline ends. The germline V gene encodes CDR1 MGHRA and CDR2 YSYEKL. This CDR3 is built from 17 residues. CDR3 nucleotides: TGCGCCAGCAGCCAAGAAGCAGCGATCCCCTCTGGAAACACCATATATTTT. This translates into CASSQEAAIPSGNTIYF.

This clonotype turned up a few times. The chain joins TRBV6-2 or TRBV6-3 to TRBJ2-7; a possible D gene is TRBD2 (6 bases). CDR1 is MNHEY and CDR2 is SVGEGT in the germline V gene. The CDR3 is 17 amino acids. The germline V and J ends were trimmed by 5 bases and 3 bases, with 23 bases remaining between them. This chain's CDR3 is CASSEVPRDSIIYEQYF. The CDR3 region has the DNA TGTGCCAGCAGTGAAGTTCCCCGGGACTCCATCATCTACGAGCAGTACTTC.

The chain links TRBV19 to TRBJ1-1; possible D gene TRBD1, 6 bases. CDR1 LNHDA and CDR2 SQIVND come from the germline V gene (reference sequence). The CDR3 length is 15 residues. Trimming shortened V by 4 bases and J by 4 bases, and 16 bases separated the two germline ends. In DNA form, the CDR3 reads TGTGCCAGTAGTACCGGTCGGGGGCTGGTCACTGAAGCTTTCTTT. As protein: CASSTGRGLVTEAFF.

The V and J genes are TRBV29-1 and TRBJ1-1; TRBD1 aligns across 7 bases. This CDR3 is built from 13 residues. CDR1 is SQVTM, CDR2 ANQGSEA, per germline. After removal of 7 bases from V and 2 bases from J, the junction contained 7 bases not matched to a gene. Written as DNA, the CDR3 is TGCAGCGCACTGGGACAGTATAACACTGAAGCTTTCTTT. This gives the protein CSALGQYNTEAFF.

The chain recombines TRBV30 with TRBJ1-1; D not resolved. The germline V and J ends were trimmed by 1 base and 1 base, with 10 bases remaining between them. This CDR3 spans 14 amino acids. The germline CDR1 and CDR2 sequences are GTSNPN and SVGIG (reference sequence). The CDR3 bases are TGTGCCTGGAGTGCGGACGGCGAGAACACTGAAGCTTTCTTT. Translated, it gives CAWSADGENTEAFF.

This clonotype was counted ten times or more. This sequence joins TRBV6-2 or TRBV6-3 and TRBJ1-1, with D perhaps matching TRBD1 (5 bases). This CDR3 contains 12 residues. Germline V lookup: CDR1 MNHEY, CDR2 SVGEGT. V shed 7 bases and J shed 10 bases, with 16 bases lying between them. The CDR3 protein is CASNTGIGGAFF. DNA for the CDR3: TGTGCCAGCAATACAGGTATCGGTGGAGCTTTCTTT.

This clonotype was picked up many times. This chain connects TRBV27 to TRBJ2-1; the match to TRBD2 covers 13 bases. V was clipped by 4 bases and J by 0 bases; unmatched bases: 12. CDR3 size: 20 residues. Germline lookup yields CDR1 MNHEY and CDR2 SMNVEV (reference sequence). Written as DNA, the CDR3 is TGTGCCAGCAGTTCTTTGGAACTAGCGGGAGGGACCCTCTCCTACAATGAGCAGTTCTTC. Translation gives CASSSLELAGGTLSYNEQFF.

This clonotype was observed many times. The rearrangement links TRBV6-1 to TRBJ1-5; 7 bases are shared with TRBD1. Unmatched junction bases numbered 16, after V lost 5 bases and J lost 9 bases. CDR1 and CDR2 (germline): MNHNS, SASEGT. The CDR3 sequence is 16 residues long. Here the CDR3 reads CASSHAPGRGLRPQHF. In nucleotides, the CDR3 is TGTGCCAGCAGTCACGCCCCCGGCAGGGGGTTGCGGCCCCAGCATTTT.

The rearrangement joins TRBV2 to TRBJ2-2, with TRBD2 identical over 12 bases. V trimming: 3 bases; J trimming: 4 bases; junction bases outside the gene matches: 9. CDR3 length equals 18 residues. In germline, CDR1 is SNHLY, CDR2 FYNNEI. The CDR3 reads CASSEEASGRAVTGELFF. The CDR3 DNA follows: TGTGCCAGCAGTGAGGAGGCTAGCGGGAGGGCCGTCACCGGGGAGCTGTTTTTT.

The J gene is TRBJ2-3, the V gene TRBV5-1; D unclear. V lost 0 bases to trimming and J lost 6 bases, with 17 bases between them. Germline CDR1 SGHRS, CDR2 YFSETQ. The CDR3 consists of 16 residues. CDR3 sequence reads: CASSLGAPGSGDTQYF. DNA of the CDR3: TGCGCCAGCAGCTTGGGGGCCCCGGGCTCCGGGGATACGCAGTATTTT.

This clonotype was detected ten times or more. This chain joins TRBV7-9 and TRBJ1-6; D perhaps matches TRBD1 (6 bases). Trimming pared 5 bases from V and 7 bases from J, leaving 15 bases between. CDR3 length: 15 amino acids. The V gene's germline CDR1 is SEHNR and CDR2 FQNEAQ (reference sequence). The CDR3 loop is CASSGQGMANSPLHF. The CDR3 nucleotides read TGTGCCAGCAGCGGCCAGGGGATGGCGAATTCACCCCTCCACTTT.

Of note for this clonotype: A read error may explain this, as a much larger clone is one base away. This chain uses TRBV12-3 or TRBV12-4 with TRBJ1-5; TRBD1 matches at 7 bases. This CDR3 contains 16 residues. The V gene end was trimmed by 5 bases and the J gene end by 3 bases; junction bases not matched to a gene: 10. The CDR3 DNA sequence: TGTGCCAGCAGTAGGGGGCGGATTTTGGACAATCAGCCCCAGCATTTT. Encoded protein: CASSRGRILDNQPQHF.

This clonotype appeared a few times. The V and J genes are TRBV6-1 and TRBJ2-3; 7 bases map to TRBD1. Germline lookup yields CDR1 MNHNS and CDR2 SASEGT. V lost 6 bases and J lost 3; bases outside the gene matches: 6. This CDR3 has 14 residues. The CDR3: CASSQRQGTDTQYF. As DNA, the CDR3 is TGTGCCAGCAGCCAGCGACAGGGTACAGATACGCAGTATTTT.

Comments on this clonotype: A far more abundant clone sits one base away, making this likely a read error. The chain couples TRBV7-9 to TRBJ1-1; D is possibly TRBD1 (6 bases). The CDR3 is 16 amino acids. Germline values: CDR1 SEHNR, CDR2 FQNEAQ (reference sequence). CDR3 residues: CAGSLSAGAMNTEAFF. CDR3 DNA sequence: TGTGCCGGCAGCTTATCGGCAGGGGCTATGAACACTGAAGCTTTCTTT.

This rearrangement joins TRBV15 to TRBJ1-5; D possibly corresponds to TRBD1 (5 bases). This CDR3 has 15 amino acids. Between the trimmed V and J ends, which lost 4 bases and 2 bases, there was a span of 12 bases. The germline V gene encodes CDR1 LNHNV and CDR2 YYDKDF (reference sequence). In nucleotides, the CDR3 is TGTGCCACCAGCACCCAGGGTGGAGGCAATCAGCCCCAGCATTTT. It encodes CATSTQGGGNQPQHF.

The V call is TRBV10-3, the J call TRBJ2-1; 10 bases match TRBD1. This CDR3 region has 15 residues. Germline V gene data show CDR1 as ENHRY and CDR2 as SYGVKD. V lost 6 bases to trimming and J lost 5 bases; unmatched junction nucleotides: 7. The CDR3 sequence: CAIRGTGEGHNEQFF. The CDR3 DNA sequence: TGTGCCATCAGAGGGACAGGGGAAGGTCACAATGAGCAGTTCTTC.